This entry features one TCR beta chain sequence. Its antigen is as yet unknown. The data are from a study of T cell responses to AZD1222 COVID-19 vaccine. Study findings and constraints: The donor group comprised mostly white British people and more females; the analysis possibly underestimated clonal diversity. Repertoire sampling happened only post peak T cell response.

Data came from immunoSEQ multiplex PCR; TCRdb stores just in-frame clones and leaves some out. In the table there are about 110,000 clones, 92% of which are singletons. The material sequenced was peripheral blood, taken 28 days after the second AZD1222 dose. The TCR originated in an adult who received the AZD1222 COVID-19 vaccine.

CDR3: CASSVEGAANYEQYF. CDR3 sequence (DNA): TGTGCCAGCAGCGTAGAGGGGGCGGCTAACTACGAGCAGTACTTC. The genes are TRBV9 and TRBJ2-7; 7 bases match TRBD1. The germline V gene has CDR1 SGDLS and CDR2 YYNGEE. With V trimmed by 0 bases and J by 3 bases, 6 bases remained unmatched. The CDR3 is 15 amino acids.